These T cell receptor beta chains were read from a single sample in a study of blood T cell repertoires in COVID-19. TCRdb's table, derived via immunoSEQ multiplex PCR, lists solely in-frame clones and lacks some. The table shows 240,000 or so clones, with around 85% occurring only once. The specimen sequenced was peripheral blood. Source of these receptors: a woman older than 75 with acute or convalescent COVID-19. Each CDR3 is given with its conserved first and last residue. D genes are given only for firm matches. Clone size, where shown, is once, few, many, or a class for clones that have expanded.

TRBD1	TRBV19	TRBJ1-5	once	TGTGCCAGTCCCCGGGACAGGAGCAATCAGCCCCAGCATTTT	CASPRDRSNQPQHF
NA	TRBV15	TRBJ1-1	NA	TGTGCCACCAGCTTGAGGGAAAAGGCTGAAGCTTTCTTT	CATSLREKAEAFF
TRBD1	TRBV27	TRBJ1-2	NA	TGTGCCAGCACACGACAGGGTGGTAACTATGGCTACACCTTC	CASTRQGGNYGYTF
NA	TRBV5-4	TRBJ2-2	once	TGTGCCAGCAGCTTGGGCCAGGGAAGGAACACCGGGGAGCTGTTTTTT	CASSLGQGRNTGELFF
TRBD2	TRBV7-3	TRBJ2-5	NA	TGTGCCAGCAGCTTAGCGGGAGGTTCGGAGACCCAGTACTTC	CASSLAGGSETQYF
NA	TRBV14	TRBJ1-6	few	TGTGCCAGCAGCCAAGATCCCCAGATCTCCTATAATTCACCCCTCCACTTT	CASSQDPQISYNSPLHF
NA	TRBV18	TRBJ1-1	NA	TGTGCCAGCTCATCAGGGCGGGGTAGCACTGAAGCTTTCTTT	CASSSGRGSTEAFF
TRBD1	TRBV3-1/TRBV3-2	TRBJ1-2	NA	TGTGCCAGCAGCCAAGGGTCGGGACAGAACTATGGCTACACCTTC	CASSQGSGQNYGYTF
TRBD1	TRBV5-1	TRBJ1-6	NA	TGCGCCAGCGGGACAGGGGACTTAGGTTCACCCCTCCACTTT	CASGTGDLGSPLHF
TRBD2	TRBV2	TRBJ2-2	NA	TGTGCCAGCAGAGCCTTGGCGGGGGTCTACACCGGGGAGCTGTTTTTT	CASRALAGVYTGELFF
TRBD2	TRBV12-5	TRBJ2-1	once	TGTGCTAGTGCCCTGACTAGCGGGGGGGCAGGATACAATGAGCAGTTCTTC	CASALTSGGAGYNEQFF
NA	TRBV5-5	TRBJ1-6	NA	TGTGCCAGCAGCTTGGTTGGGTCCCCGGGACTAGGGTCACCCCTCCACTTT	CASSLVGSPGLGSPLHF
TRBD1	TRBV9	TRBJ1-2	NA	TGTGCCAGCAGCGCCCCGACAGGGGAGGGCTACACCTTC	CASSAPTGEGYTF
NA	TRBV7-3	TRBJ2-1	NA	TGTGCCAGCAGCTCGCCTAATGGTGAGCAGTTCTTC	CASSSPNGEQFF
TRBD1	TRBV9	TRBJ1-5	few	TGTGCCAGCAGCCCGGGACAGGGGACGAAGCCCCAGCATTTT	CASSPGQGTKPQHF
NA	TRBV7-2	TRBJ2-3	NA	TGTGCCAGCAGCCCCTCACTTAGCACAGATACGCAGTATTTT	CASSPSLSTDTQYF
TRBD2	TRBV5-1	TRBJ2-1	NA	TGCGCCAGCAGAACTAGCGTGGGAATCGATGAGCAGTTCTTC	CASRTSVGIDEQFF
TRBD1	TRBV28	TRBJ1-5	NA	TGTGCCAGCAGTGGGGGCCCCCGGACAGGGGGCGTTAGGAGCAATCAGCCCCAGCATTTT	CASSGGPRTGGVRSNQPQHF
NA	TRBV12-3/TRBV12-4	TRBJ1-6	NA	TGTGCCAGCACAACGGGGATTTCACCCCTCCACTTT	CASTTGISPLHF
NA	TRBV7-9	TRBJ1-1	NA	TGTGCCAGCAGCCCCAAAGAACGGCTCGGGGCTGAAGCTTTCTTT	CASSPKERLGAEAFF
NA	TRBV2	TRBJ2-1	NA	TGTGCCAGCAGTCTCTCCTACAATGAGCAGTTCTTC	CASSLSYNEQFF
TRBD1	TRBV7-8	TRBJ1-1	once	TGTGCCAGCAGCAGGGACAGGGTAGTGGCTGAAGCTTTCTTT	CASSRDRVVAEAFF